This is a list of T cell receptor beta chains from one sample in a study of shared clonotypes between healthy human individuals. Libraries were prepared by immunoSEQ multiplex PCR; TCRdb keeps only in-frame clonotypes and omits some of them. Of 1.4 million to 1.5 million clones listed, approximately 96% were seen once; the top ten hold approximately 1.1%. The material sequenced was naive CD4+ T cells sorted from blood. The receptors stem from a man aged 30 to 45 in good health. The CDR3 runs from the conserved cysteine through the conserved F or W. The order of the fields is J gene, D gene, clone size, V gene, CDR3 DNA, CDR3 protein. The D gene is left open where the match is weak. Expanded clones are given a class, and other clones once, few, many or no size at all.

TRBJ2-7 TRBD2 - TRBV19 TGTGCCAGCCAGACTAGCAGTTCGTACGGCGAGCAGTACTTC CASQTSSSYGEQYF
TRBJ2-1 - - TRBV6-5 TGTGCCAGCAGTTACTCGCGCGGGACCACCTACAATGAGCAGTTCTTC CASSYSRGTTYNEQFF
TRBJ2-7 TRBD2 - TRBV5-1 TGCGCCAGCAGCTCGGGACTAGCGGGAGCTAACGAGCAGTACTTC CASSSGLAGANEQYF
TRBJ2-3 TRBD1 - TRBV2 TGTGCCAGCAGGGAGACAGGGGCAGATACGCAGTATTTT CASRETGADTQYF
TRBJ2-1 - - TRBV7-2 TGTGCCAGCAGCGTGGGATTAAGCTCCTACAATGAGCAGTTCTTC CASSVGLSSYNEQFF
TRBJ1-1 TRBD1 - TRBV10-3 TGTGCCATCAGTGAGATCAGGGGGGCAATGAACACTGAAGCTTTCTTT CAISEIRGAMNTEAFF
TRBJ2-1 - - TRBV6-1 TGTGCCAACGGGGAATCCTACAATGAGCAGTTCTTC CANGESYNEQFF
TRBJ1-4 TRBD1 - TRBV7-9 TGTGCCAGCAGCGTTACAGGGGAGGGTAATGAAAAACTGTTTTTT CASSVTGEGNEKLFF
TRBJ2-1 TRBD1 once TRBV5-1 TGCGCCAGCAGAGGGACAGGGGTCTACAATGAGCAGTTCTTC CASRGTGVYNEQFF
TRBJ1-4 - - TRBV19 TGTGCCAGTAGGAAAAGAGGGGAAACTAATGAAAAACTGTTTTTT CASRKRGETNEKLFF
TRBJ2-7 TRBD2 - TRBV5-4 TGTGCCAGCAGTCAAACTAGCGGGAGGTCCTACGAGCAGTACTTC CASSQTSGRSYEQYF
TRBJ1-1 TRBD1 - TRBV7-2 TGTGCCAGCAGCTTAGAAGGACAGGGAAGGACTGAAGCTTTCTTT CASSLEGQGRTEAFF
TRBJ2-2 - - TRBV5-1 TGCGCCAGCAGCTTGGTAACGTCAACCGGGGAGCTGTTTTTT CASSLVTSTGELFF
TRBJ2-2 - - TRBV5-1 TGCGCCAGCAGCCCCCTGGGGGAGGCGAACACCGGGGAGCTGTTTTTT CASSPLGEANTGELFF
TRBJ1-1 - - TRBV6-5 TGTGCCAGCAGTTATAGGGGTCGGAGCACTGAAGCTTTCTTT CASSYRGRSTEAFF
TRBJ2-7 - - TRBV7-2 TGTGCCAGCAGCTTATTTCAGGGCCCCTACGAGCAGTACTTC CASSLFQGPYEQYF
TRBJ2-5 TRBD2 - TRBV4-1 TGCGCCAGCAGCCAAACCGGGAGGGTTGTCGAGACCCAGTACTTC CASSQTGRVVETQYF
TRBJ2-3 - once TRBV21-1 TGTGCCAGCAGCCCATCCCCCAGCGGGATTCAGGGGGCAGATACGCAGTATTTT CASSPSPSGIQGADTQYF
TRBJ2-3 - - TRBV28 TGTGCCAGCAGTCCACTAGCAGATACGCAGTATTTT CASSPLADTQYF
TRBJ2-7 TRBD1 once TRBV6-1 TGTGCCAGCAGTGAATCTCGGGCGGAACAGGGGAACGAGCAGTACTTC CASSESRAEQGNEQYF
TRBJ1-1 - once TRBV10-3 TGTGCCATCAGGCCGGGGCCTGACACTGAAGCTTTCTTT CAIRPGPDTEAFF
TRBJ2-2 - - TRBV19 TGTGCCAGTAGTTCGGACCTCACCGGGGAGCTGTTTTTT CASSSDLTGELFF
TRBJ2-5 - - TRBV7-2 TGTGCCAGCAGCCAGGAAACAGGGTTTGTCAACCAAGAGACCCAGTACTTC CASSQETGFVNQETQYF
TRBJ2-3 - - TRBV9 TGTGCCAGCAGCGTAGCCTGGGGCTCCGGCACAGATACGCAGTATTTT CASSVAWGSGTDTQYF
TRBJ2-7 - - TRBV19 TGTGCCAGTAGTATCACAGCACCAGGCTACGAGCAGTACTTC CASSITAPGYEQYF
TRBJ1-1 - - TRBV6-5 TGTGCCACCGAGTCAGATGGCACTGAAGCTTTCTTT CATESDGTEAFF
TRBJ2-1 - - TRBV9 TGTGCCAGCAGCGATGCTGGTATACCGCAGTTCTTC CASSDAGIPQFF
TRBJ2-7 TRBD2 - TRBV9 TGTGCCAGCAGCGTAGGGGCTAGCGGGAGCCCGGGTATCTACGAGCAGTACTTC CASSVGASGSPGIYEQYF
TRBJ2-7 - - TRBV28 TGTGCCAGCAGCCGACAAAGAGGTCAGTACGAGCAGTACTTC CASSRQRGQYEQYF
TRBJ2-7 TRBD2 - TRBV2 TGTGCCAGCAGAACGGGTAGCGGGAGTATCGAGCAGTACTTC CASRTGSGSIEQYF
TRBJ2-7 TRBD1 - TRBV7-2 TGTGCCAGCAGCTTAGGTGGGCAGGGGGCCTACGAGCAGTACTTC CASSLGGQGAYEQYF
TRBJ2-4 - - TRBV7-2 TGTGCCAGCAGCCCCGCAACTCCCAACATTCAGTACTTC CASSPATPNIQYF
TRBJ2-1 - - TRBV9 TGTGCCAGCAGCGTTAGCTTTCGGACCCAGTCCTACAATGAGCAGTTCTTC CASSVSFRTQSYNEQFF
TRBJ1-1 - - TRBV29-1 TGCAGCGTTACTACAGGGCCCCTTGGTGAAGCTTTCTTT CSVTTGPLGEAFF
TRBJ2-7 TRBD2 - TRBV29-1 TGCAGCGTCGCGACTAGCGGCTGGAACGAGCAGTACTTC CSVATSGWNEQYF
TRBJ1-5 TRBD1 once TRBV29-1 TGCAGCGTCGGGACAGATAGCAATCAGCCCCAGCATTTT CSVGTDSNQPQHF
TRBJ2-1 TRBD2 - TRBV5-1 TGCGCCAGCAGCGTCGGACTAGCAGACTACAATGAGCAGTTCTTC CASSVGLADYNEQFF
TRBJ1-5 - - TRBV6-1 TGTGCCAGCAGTGGCGCAGTGCGCAATCAGCCCCAGCATTTT CASSGAVRNQPQHF
TRBJ2-1 - - TRBV19 TGTGCCAGTAGCCCACAGAGGGGAACCTACAATGAGCAGTTCTTC CASSPQRGTYNEQFF
TRBJ1-1 TRBD1 - TRBV28 TGTGCCAGCAGTCCAAGAAGGACAGGACAAGAAGCTTTCTTT CASSPRRTGQEAFF
TRBJ2-4 - once TRBV6-6 TGTGCCAGCAGCAGCGGCGGTAGTTGGGACTTC CASSSGGSWDF
TRBJ2-2 - once TRBV6-6 TGTGCCAGCGTATCGGCAGGGGTCGCCGGGGAGCTGTTTTTT CASVSAGVAGELFF
TRBJ1-2 - - TRBV7-6 TGTGCCAGCAGCTGGACGGAGGCGGGTGGCTACACCTTC CASSWTEAGGYTF
TRBJ2-6 - - TRBV18 TGTGCCAGCTCACCACCGGGTTTCTCCGGGGCCAACGTCCTGACTTTC CASSPPGFSGANVLTF
TRBJ2-1 - - TRBV5-1 TGCGCCAGCAGCTGGACGGCCGGGAACCCGGACAATGAGCAGTTCTTC CASSWTAGNPDNEQFF
TRBJ2-3 - - TRBV5-1 TGCGCCAGCAGCTTGGGGTCGAGACGGGGATTGGATACGCAGTATTTT CASSLGSRRGLDTQYF
TRBJ2-6 TRBD1 - TRBV27 TGTGCCAGCAGTTTCTCCGGGACAGTCTCTTCTGGGGCCAACGTCCTGACTTTC CASSFSGTVSSGANVLTF
TRBJ2-1 - - TRBV29-1 TGCAGCGCCCGAGCTAGCCTCAATTACAATGAGCAGTTCTTC CSARASLNYNEQFF
TRBJ1-1 TRBD1 - TRBV6-5 TGTGCCAGCAGGCTCACAGGGGCTAAGAACACTGAAGCTTTCTTT CASRLTGAKNTEAFF
TRBJ2-7 - - TRBV5-4 TGTGCCAGCAGCTTGGACAGGGATTACGAGCAGTACTTC CASSLDRDYEQYF
TRBJ2-7 TRBD1 - TRBV9 TGTGCCAGCAGCGCCCGGACAGGTTCCTACGAGCAGTACTTC CASSARTGSYEQYF
TRBJ2-5 TRBD1 - TRBV28 TGTGCCAGCAGTCCAGGGGGACGAGAGACCCAGTACTTC CASSPGGRETQYF
TRBJ1-4 - - TRBV10-3 TGTGCCATCAGTGAACGCCAGGGTACTGAAAAACTGTTTTTT CAISERQGTEKLFF
TRBJ2-2 - - TRBV30 TGTGCCTGGAGAAGACAGAACACCGGGGAGCTGTTTTTT CAWRRQNTGELFF
TRBJ2-5 - - TRBV28 TGTGCCAGCAGTCCCATCAAGGGAGGGGCGTCGACAGGGACCCAGTACTTC CASSPIKGGASTGTQYF
TRBJ1-2 - - TRBV10-3 TGTGCCATCAGGACCGGGACCACGGAGTATGGCTACACCTTC CAIRTGTTEYGYTF
TRBJ2-7 - once TRBV5-1 TGCGCCAGCAGCTTGGTTTCCCACTCCTACGAGCAGTACTTC CASSLVSHSYEQYF